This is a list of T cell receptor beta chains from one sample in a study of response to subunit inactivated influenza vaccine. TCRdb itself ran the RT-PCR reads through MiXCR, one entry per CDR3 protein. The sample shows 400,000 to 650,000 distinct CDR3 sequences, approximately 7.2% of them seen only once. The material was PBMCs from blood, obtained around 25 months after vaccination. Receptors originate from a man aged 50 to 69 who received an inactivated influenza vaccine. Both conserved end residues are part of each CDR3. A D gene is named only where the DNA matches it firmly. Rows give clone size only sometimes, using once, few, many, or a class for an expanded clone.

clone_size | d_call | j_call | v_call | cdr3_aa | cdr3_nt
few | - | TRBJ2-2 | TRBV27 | CASRWDVNTGELFF | TGTGCCAGCAGATGGGACGTGAACACCGGGGAGCTGTTTTTT
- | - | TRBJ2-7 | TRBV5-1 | CASSLDLSLKHEQYF | TGCGCCAGCAGCTTGGATTTGAGTCTGAAGCACGAGCAGTACTTC
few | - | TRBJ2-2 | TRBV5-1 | CASSTGGYVAANTGELFF | TGCGCCAGCAGCACTGGAGGTTATGTAGCGGCTAACACCGGGGAGCTGTTTTTT
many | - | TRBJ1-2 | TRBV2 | CASSETSYGYTF | TGTGCCAGCAGTGAGACATCTTATGGCTACACCTTC
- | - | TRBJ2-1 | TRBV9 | CASSVVAASYNEQFF | TGTGCCAGCAGCGTAGTGGCGGCCTCCTACAATGAGCAGTTCTTC
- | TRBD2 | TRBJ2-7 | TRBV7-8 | CASSLVARTSEQYF | TGTGCCAGCAGCTTAGTCGCGAGGACTAGCGAGCAGTACTTC
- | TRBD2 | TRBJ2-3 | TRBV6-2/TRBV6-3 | CASSYSERMTSARAEDTQYF | TGTGCCAGCAGTTACTCCGAGCGAATGACTAGCGCGCGAGCGGAAGATACGCAGTATTTT
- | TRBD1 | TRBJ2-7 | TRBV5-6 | CARGTGQGAYEQYF | TGTGCCAGGGGCACGGGACAGGGGGCCTACGAGCAGTACTTC
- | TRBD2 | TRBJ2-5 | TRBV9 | CASSPSGGYQETQYF | TGTGCCAGCAGCCCTAGCGGGGGGTACCAAGAGACCCAGTACTTC
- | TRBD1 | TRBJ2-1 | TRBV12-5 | CASATATGVLSSYNEQFF | TGTGCTAGTGCCACTGCGACAGGGGTCCTGAGCTCCTACAATGAGCAGTTCTTC
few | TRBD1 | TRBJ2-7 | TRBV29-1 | CSVEDVGQGTYEQYF | TGCAGCGTTGAAGATGTTGGACAGGGGACCTACGAGCAGTACTTC
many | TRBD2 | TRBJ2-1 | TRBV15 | CATSWIAGGSYNEQFF | TGTGCCACCAGCTGGATAGCGGGGGGCTCCTACAATGAGCAGTTCTTC
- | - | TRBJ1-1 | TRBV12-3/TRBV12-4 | CASSSRGRGLRLNTEAFF | TGTGCCAGCAGTAGCCGTGGTAGGGGCCTCCGGTTGAACACTGAAGCTTTCTTT
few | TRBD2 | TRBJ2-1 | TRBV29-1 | CSVGERGTYNEQFF | TGCAGCGTTGGCGAGCGGGGGACCTACAATGAGCAGTTCTTC
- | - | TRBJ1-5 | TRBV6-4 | CASSAYGGGPQHF | TGTGCCAGCAGTGCCTACGGGGGTGGACCCCAGCATTTT
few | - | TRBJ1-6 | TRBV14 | CASSLMSVQGSPLHF | TGTGCCAGCAGCCTCATGTCCGTCCAGGGATCACCCCTCCACTTT
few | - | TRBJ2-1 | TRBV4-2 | CASSQDGGLNEQFF | TGTGCCAGCAGCCAAGACGGGGGACTCAATGAGCAGTTCTTC
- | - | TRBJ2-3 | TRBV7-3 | CASSPFSLSGATDTQYF | TGTGCCAGCAGCCCCTTTTCCCTGTCGGGGGCGACAGATACGCAGTATTTT
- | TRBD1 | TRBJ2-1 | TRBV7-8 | CASSFDRGQFF | TGTGCCAGCAGCTTTGACAGGGGGCAGTTCTTC
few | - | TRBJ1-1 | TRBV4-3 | CASSQDRINTEAFF | TGCGCCAGCAGCCAAGATAGAATTAACACTGAAGCTTTCTTT
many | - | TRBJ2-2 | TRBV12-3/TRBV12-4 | CASSSGELFF | TGTGCCAGCAGTTCCGGGGAGCTGTTTTTT
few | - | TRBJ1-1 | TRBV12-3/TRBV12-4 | CASSLSPVRNTEAFF | TGTGCCAGCAGTTTAAGTCCGGTTAGGAACACTGAAGCTTTCTTT
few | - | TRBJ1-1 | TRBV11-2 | CASSSGARGEAFF | TGTGCCAGCAGCTCGGGGGCGAGGGGTGAAGCTTTCTTT
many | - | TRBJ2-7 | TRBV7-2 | CASSFLGSGYEQYF | TGTGCCAGCAGCTTTTTGGGCTCTGGATACGAGCAGTACTTC
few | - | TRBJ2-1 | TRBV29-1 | CSVVAGSSYNEQFF | TGCAGCGTTGTAGCCGGCAGCTCCTACAATGAGCAGTTCTTC
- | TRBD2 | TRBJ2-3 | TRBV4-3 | CASSQVLAGYTDTQYF | TGCGCCAGCAGCCAAGTCCTAGCGGGGTACACAGATACGCAGTATTTT
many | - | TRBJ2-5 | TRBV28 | CASSTGGETQYF | TGTGCCAGCAGTACCGGCGGGGAGACCCAGTACTTC
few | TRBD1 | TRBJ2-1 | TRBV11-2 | CASSLDVGTGSSYNEQFF | TGTGCCAGCAGCTTAGATGTAGGGACAGGAAGCTCCTACAATGAGCAGTTCTTC
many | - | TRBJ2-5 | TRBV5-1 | CASSAGLKETQYF | TGCGCCAGCAGCGCCGGACTGAAAGAGACCCAGTACTTC
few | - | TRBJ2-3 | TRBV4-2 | CASSQDTAAIGTDTQYF | TGTGCCAGCAGCCAAGATACGGCGGCTATAGGCACAGATACGCAGTATTTT
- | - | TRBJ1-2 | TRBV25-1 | CASRVTGTKGGYTF | TGTGCCAGCAGGGTTACCGGGACAAAGGGTGGCTACACCTTC
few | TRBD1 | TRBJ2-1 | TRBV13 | CASSLDRGWNEQFF | TGTGCCAGCAGCTTGGACAGGGGCTGGAATGAGCAGTTCTTC
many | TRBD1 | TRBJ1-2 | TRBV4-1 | CASSQDLWRGLTYGYTF | TGCGCCAGCAGCCAAGACTTGTGGAGGGGGCTTACCTATGGCTACACCTTC
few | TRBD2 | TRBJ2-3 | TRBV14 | CASSQVGGRSDTQYF | TGTGCCAGCAGCCAAGTTGGCGGGAGGTCAGATACGCAGTATTTT
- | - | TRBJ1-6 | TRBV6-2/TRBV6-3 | CASSHEWPNSPLHF | TGTGCCAGCAGTCACGAATGGCCGAATTCACCCCTCCACTTT
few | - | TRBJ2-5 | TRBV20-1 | CSARGMGETQYF | TGCAGTGCTAGGGGGATGGGGGAGACCCAGTACTTC
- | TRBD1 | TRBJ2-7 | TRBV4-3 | CASSQETGVSYEQYF | TGCGCCAGCAGCCAAGAGACAGGGGTATCCTACGAGCAGTACTTC
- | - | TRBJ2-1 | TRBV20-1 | CSAPVPWGYTVEQFF | TGCAGTGCTCCCGTCCCTTGGGGGTATACAGTTGAGCAGTTCTTC
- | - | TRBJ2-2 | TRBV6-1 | CASRSPLGSDTGELFF | TGTGCCAGCAGATCTCCCTTGGGGAGCGACACCGGGGAGCTGTTTTTT
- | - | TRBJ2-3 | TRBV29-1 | CSVTKGKAKTDTQYF | TGCAGCGTGACTAAGGGGAAGGCTAAGACAGATACGCAGTATTTT
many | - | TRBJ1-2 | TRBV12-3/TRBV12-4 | CASSSQGIGYGYTF | TGTGCCAGCAGTTCGCAGGGTATCGGCTATGGCTACACCTTC
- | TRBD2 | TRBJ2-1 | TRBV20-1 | CSATPLGLAGDNERFF | TGCAGTGCTACGCCCCTAGGACTAGCGGGGGACAATGAGCGGTTCTTC
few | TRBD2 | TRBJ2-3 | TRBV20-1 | CSVSGMMAGSTDTQYF | TGCAGTGTTAGCGGGATGATGGCGGGGTCCACAGATACGCAGTATTTT
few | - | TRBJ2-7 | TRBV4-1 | CASSQDPGFLYEQYF | TGCGCCAGCAGCCAAGATCCCGGGTTTCTCTACGAGCAGTACTTC
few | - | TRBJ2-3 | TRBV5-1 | CASSLGSLTHTDTQYF | TGCGCCAGCAGCTTGGGTTCTTTGACCCACACAGATACGCAGTATTTT
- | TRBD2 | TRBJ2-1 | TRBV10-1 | CASSESTGGEQFF | TGCGCCAGCAGTGAGTCGACGGGAGGTGAGCAGTTCTTC
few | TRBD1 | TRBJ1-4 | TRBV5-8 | CASSSGQGEEKLFF | TGTGCCAGCAGCTCGGGACAGGGGGAAGAAAAACTGTTTTTT
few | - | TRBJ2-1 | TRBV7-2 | CASSYGRNNEQFF | TGTGCCAGCAGCTATGGACGGAACAATGAGCAGTTCTTC
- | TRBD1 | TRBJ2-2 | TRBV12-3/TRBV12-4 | CASSLGQGSTGELFF | TGTGCCAGCAGCCTCGGACAGGGGAGCACCGGGGAGCTGTTTTTT
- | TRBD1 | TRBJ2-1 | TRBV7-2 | CASSIQGIGWFF | TGTGCCAGCAGCATACAGGGGATAGGATGGTTCTTC
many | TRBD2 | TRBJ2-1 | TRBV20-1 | CSGRAREVLNEQFF | TGCAGTGGACGGGCGCGGGAGGTTCTGAATGAGCAGTTCTTC